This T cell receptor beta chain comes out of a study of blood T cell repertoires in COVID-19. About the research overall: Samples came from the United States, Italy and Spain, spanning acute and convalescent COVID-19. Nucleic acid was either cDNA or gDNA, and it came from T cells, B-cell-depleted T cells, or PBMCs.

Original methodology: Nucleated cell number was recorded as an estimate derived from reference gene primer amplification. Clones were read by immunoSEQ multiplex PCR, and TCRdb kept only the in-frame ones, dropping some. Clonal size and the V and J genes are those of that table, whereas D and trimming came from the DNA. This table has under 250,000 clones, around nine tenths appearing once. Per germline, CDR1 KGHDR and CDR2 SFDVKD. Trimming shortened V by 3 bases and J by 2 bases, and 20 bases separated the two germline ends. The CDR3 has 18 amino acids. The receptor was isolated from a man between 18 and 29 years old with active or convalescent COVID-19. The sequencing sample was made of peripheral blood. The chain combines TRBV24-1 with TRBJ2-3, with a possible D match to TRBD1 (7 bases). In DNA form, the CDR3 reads TGTGCCACCAGTGATGTGGGTCGGACAGGAGGGTACACAGATACGCAGTATTTT. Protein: CATSDVGRTGGYTDTQYF.